This TCR beta chain emerged from a study of blood T cell repertoires in COVID-19. Study summary: Nucleic acid was either cDNA or gDNA, and it came from T cells, B-cell-depleted T cells, or PBMCs.

The length of the CDR3 is 14 residues. V shed 2 bases and J shed 6 bases, with 14 bases lying between them. Germline CDR1 reads SGHTA; CDR2 reads FQGTGA. Measured with immunoSEQ multiplex PCR; TCRdb has only the in-frame clones, and not every one. The data contain under 250,000 clones, roughly 80% of them singletons. This chain links TRBV7-3 with TRBJ2-7; D might be TRBD2 (6 bases). This receptor was identified in a woman in her seventies with acute or convalescent COVID-19. Sequenced input: peripheral blood. CDR3: CASSLGGVGSEQYF. The CDR3 DNA reads as TGTGCCAGCAGCTTAGGAGGGGTCGGGTCCGAGCAGTACTTC. Based on the CDR3 plus reference TRBV7-3 and TRBJ2-7, the full variable domain is GAGVSQTPSNKVTEKGKYVELRCDPISGHTALYWYRQSLGQGPEFLIYFQGTGAADDSGLPNDRFFAVRPEGSVSTLKIQRTERGDSAVYLCASSLGGVGSEQYFGPGTRLTVT.